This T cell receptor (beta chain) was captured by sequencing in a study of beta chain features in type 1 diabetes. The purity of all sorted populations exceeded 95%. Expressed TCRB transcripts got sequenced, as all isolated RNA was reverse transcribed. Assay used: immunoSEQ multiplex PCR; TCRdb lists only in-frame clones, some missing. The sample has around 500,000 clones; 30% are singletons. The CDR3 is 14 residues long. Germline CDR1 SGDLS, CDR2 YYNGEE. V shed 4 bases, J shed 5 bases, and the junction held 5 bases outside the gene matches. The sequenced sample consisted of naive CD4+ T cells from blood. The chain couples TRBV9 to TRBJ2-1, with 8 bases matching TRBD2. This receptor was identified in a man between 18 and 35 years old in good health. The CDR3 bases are TGTGCCAGCAGCCTGACGGGAGGGAACAATGAGCAGTTCTTC. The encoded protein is CASSLTGGNNEQFF.